Listed here are 6 T cell receptor beta chains from one sample, sequenced in a study of human T cells and chemical hapten exposure. Each CDR3 protein gets one entry after TCRdb re-called the RACE reads with MiXCR. Among roughly 180,000 distinct CDR3 sequences listed, about 14% were seen once. The time point: patch test 1, 2 weeks after DPC sensitization. The treatment here: therapeutic diphenylcyclopropenone sensitization with weekly scalp DPC. The input for sequencing was whole blood, taken in connection with sensitization to the hapten diphenylcyclopropenone (DPC). These receptors were taken from a young woman with alopecia areata. Some clones in this sample may be carry-over from other donors' samples.

The chain has TRBV12-3 or TRBV12-4 and TRBJ2-1; tentatively, D is TRBD1 or TRBD2 (5 bases each). Trimming removed 4 bases at V and 1 base at J, with 5 bases between. The CDR3 spans 13 residues. The CDR3 DNA sequence: TGTGCCAGCAGTTGGGGGTCCTACAATGAGCAGTTCTTC. Residues: CASSWGSYNEQFF.

The rearrangement links TRBV6-5 to TRBJ2-3, with 9 bases matching TRBD2. CDR1 is MNHEY, CDR2 SVGAGI, per germline. This CDR3 contains 15 residues. Germline trimming cut 2 bases from V and 4 bases from J; bases unmatched to any gene: 4. As DNA, the CDR3 is TGTGCCAGCAGTTACAATAGCGGGAGTGCAGATACGCAGTATTTT. Translation gives CASSYNSGSADTQYF.

This clonotype has a single count. This rearrangement joins TRBV5-1 to TRBJ1-5, with 7 bases matching TRBD1. The germline gives CDR1 SGHRS, CDR2 YFSETQ. Trimming took 4 bases from V and 6 from J; bases not matched to a gene: 4. The CDR3 runs to 13 residues. CDR3 bases: TGCGCCAGCAGCCCGACAGGGAGTCAGCCCCAGCATTTT. Translated, it gives CASSPTGSQPQHF. Supplemented by reference TRBV5-1 and TRBJ1-5, the full variable domain reads KAGVTQTPRYLIKTRGQQVTLSCSPISGHRSVSWYQQTPGQGLQFLFEYFSETQRNKGNFPGRFSGRQFSNSRSEMNVSTLELGDSALYLCASSPTGSQPQHFGDGTRLSIL.

This chain links TRBV6-6 with TRBJ2-4; 7 bases are a match to TRBD1. CDR1 and CDR2 from the germline V gene are MNHNY and SVGAGI (reference sequence). V shed 4 bases, J shed 0 bases, and the junction held 12 bases outside the gene matches. The CDR3 extends over 18 amino acids. CDR3 sequence reads: CASSFDGTESIAKNIQYF. The CDR3 DNA follows: TGTGCCAGCAGTTTCGACGGGACAGAATCCATAGCCAAAAACATTCAGTACTTC.

This clonotype has a handful of counts. The chain employs TRBV7-8 and TRBJ2-7, with TRBD1 matching 10 bases. The germline V gene has CDR1 SGHVS and CDR2 FQNEAQ. The CDR3 spans 15 residues. The V gene end was trimmed by 5 bases and the J gene end by 4 bases; junction bases not matched to a gene: 8. This CDR3 reads CASSNPGQGRYEQYF. The CDR3 DNA follows: TGTGCCAGCAGCAACCCGGGACAGGGGAGGTACGAGCAGTACTTC.

V is TRBV5-1 and J is TRBJ2-5, with TRBD2 matching over 12 bases. J gave up 2 bases and V 4 bases, and 6 bases lay outside the gene matches. This CDR3 region has 16 residues. Germline values: CDR1 SGHRS, CDR2 YFSETQ. The DNA for the CDR3 is TGCGCCAGCAGCCCTGGACTAGCGGGGACACAAGAGACCCAGTACTTC. This codes for CASSPGLAGTQETQYF.